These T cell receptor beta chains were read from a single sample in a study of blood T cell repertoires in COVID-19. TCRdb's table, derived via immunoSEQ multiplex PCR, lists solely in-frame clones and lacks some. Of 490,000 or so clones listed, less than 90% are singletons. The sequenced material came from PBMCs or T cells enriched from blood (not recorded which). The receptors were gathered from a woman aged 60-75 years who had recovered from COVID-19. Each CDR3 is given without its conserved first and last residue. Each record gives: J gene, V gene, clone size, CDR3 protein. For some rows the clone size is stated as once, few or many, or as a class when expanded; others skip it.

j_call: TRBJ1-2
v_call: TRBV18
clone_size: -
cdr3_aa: ASSPKDRVGRYT

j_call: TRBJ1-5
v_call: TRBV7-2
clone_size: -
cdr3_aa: ASSLSSGPNQPQH

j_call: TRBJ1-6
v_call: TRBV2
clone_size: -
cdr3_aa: ASSDTGPNSPLH

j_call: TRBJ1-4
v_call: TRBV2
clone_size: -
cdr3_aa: ASRPGPNEKLF

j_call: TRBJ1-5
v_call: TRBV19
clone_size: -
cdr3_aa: ASGGLTQPQH

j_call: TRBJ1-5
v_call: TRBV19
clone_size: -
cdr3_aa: ASSNYNQPQH

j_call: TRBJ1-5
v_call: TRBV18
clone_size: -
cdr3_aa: ASSPPLGEYSNQPQH

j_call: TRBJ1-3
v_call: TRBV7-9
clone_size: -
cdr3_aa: ASSLLGEGYSGNTIY

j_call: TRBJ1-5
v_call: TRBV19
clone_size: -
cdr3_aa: ASTIKGDRAFNQPQH

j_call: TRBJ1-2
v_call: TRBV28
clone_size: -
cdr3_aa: ASSSPGGYT

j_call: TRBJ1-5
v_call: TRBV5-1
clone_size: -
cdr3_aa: ASSLGPETNQPQH

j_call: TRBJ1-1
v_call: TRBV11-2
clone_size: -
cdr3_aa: ASSLGQSNTEAF

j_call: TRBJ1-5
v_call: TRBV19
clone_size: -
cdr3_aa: ASSIYGSTGNQPQH

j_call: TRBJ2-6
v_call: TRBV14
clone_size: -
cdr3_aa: ASSQNRGPFSGANVLT

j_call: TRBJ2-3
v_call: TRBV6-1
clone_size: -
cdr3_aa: ASSDGGGTDTQY

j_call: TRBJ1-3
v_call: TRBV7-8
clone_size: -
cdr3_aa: ATQVGSGNTIY

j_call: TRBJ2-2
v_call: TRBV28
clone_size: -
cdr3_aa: ASSFRVAGGTGELF

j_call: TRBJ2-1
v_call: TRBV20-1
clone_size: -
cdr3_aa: SAPRGNEQF

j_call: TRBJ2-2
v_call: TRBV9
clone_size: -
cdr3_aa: ASNGLAGNTGELF

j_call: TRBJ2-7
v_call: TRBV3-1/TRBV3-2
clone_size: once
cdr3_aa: ASRPSGGNYEQY

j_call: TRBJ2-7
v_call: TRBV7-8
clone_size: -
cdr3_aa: ASSSGGKSSYEQY

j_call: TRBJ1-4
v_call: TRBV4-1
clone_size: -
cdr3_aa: ASSQESGVGEKLF

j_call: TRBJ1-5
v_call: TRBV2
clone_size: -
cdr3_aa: ASSDSGVLNQPQH

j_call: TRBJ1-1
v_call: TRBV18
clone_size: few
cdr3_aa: ASSPEGQINTEAF

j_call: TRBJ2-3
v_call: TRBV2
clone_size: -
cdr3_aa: ASSGGLALDTQY

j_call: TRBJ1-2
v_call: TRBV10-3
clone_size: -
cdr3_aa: AISESVGGSNYGYT

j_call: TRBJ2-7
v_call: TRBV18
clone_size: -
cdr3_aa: ASSPDRTSYEQY

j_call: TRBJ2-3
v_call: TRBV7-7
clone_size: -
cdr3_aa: ASSLGLANTDTQY

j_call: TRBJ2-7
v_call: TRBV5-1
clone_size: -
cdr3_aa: ASSGGQGTYEQY

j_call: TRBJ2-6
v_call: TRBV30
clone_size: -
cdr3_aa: AWSRVKGSGANVLT

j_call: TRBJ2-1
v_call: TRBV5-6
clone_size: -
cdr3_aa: ASSPRRGSGWEQF